This T cell receptor (beta chain) was sequenced in a study of monozygotic twins with inflammatory bowel disease. Reanalyzing the 5' RACE reads, TCRdb keeps one entry per CDR3 protein, without DNA. This table holds roughly 330,000 distinct CDR3 sequences. Germline loops: CDR1 KGHSH, CDR2 LQKENI. The CDR3 has 15 residues. The receptor comes from a human donor with ulcerative colitis or Crohn's disease, or a healthy co-twin of an affected twin (not recorded which). Input material: blood. V and J are TRBV18 and TRBJ2-3. Here the CDR3 reads CASSPRVDSSDTQYF.